Below, 5 T cell receptor beta chains from the same sample are listed, as sequenced in a study of control samples from healthy donors and cancer patients. Method: immunoSEQ multiplex PCR; TCRdb's copy keeps in-frame clones and lacks some. The sample yields roughly 190,000 clones, about 90% seen once. Material for sequencing was blood. The receptors were gathered from a man aged 25-45 years in good health.

The chain combines TRBV18 with TRBJ1-6; 7 nucleotides line up with TRBD1. The J segment lost 7 bases and the V segment lost 8 bases, leaving 2 bases of the junction unmatched. The CDR3 has 12 amino acids. The germline V gene has CDR1 KGHSH and CDR2 LQKENI. The CDR3 bases are TGTGCCAGCGCGGGACAGAATTCACCCCTCCACTTT. Its protein product is CASAGQNSPLHF.

The rearrangement uses TRBV6-5 and TRBJ1-3; no clear D gene. The V gene lost 6 bases and the J gene lost 0 bases, with 9 bases spanning the gap. The CDR3 is 14 residues long. Germline V gives CDR1 MNHEY, CDR2 SVGAGI. The CDR3 coding sequence is TGTGCCAGCAGCCTACCGGACTCTGGAAACACCATATATTTT. Translation: CASSLPDSGNTIYF.

J is TRBJ1-4 and V is TRBV28; possibly TRBD1 for D (5 bases). The CDR3 has 15 residues. CDR1 MDHEN and CDR2 SYDVKM come from the germline V gene. V was cut by 6 bases and J by 5 bases, with 16 bases left in between. CDR3 DNA: TGTGCCAGCAGCGGAACCGGGACGGTCAATGAAAAACTGTTTTTT. It encodes CASSGTGTVNEKLFF.

The rearrangement joins TRBV13 to TRBJ2-1; D might be TRBD1 (5 bases). Trimming took off 5 bases at V and 3 bases at J, with 11 bases between the two ends. The CDR3 has 14 residues. Germline assignment: CDR1 PRHDT and CDR2 FYEKMQ (reference sequence). CDR3 residues: CASSPPTVYNEQFF. The CDR3 DNA reads TGTGCCAGCAGCCCACCGACAGTCTACAATGAGCAGTTCTTC.

The rearrangement joins TRBV11-2 to TRBJ1-5; D unclear. V dropped 2 bases and J dropped 4 bases, with 12 bases sitting between them. The CDR3 contains 15 residues. CDR1 is SGHAT and CDR2 is FQNNGV in the germline V gene. The CDR3 DNA follows: TGTGCCAGCAGCTTACAACTCGTTAGGAATCAGCCCCAGCATTTT. It is translated as CASSLQLVRNQPQHF.